The next 9 T cell receptor beta chains were all read from a single sample in a study of Graves' ophthalmopathy and Graves' hyperthyroidism. CDR3 regions of TCR beta were amplified from RNA transcripts. HTBI-primed RT-PCR formed the first round, and a multiplex PCR formed the second. In TCRdb, the multiplex PCR reads were re-called with MiXCR into one record per CDR3 protein. In the table there are 620,000 or so distinct CDR3 sequences, 22% of which are singletons. The sample consisted of peripheral blood. The receptors were gathered from a young woman with stable Graves' hyperthyroidism. Some clones in this sample may be carry-over from other donors' samples.

The CDR3 DNA follows: TGTGCCAGCAGCTCCTCGGGGACAGTGGACTACACTGAAGCTTTCTTT. Encoded protein: CASSSSGTVDYTEAFF. The chain has TRBV11-2 and TRBJ1-1; 7 nucleotides agree with TRBD1. J was trimmed by 3 bases and V by 4 bases; bases with no gene match: 11. This CDR3 has 16 residues. CDR1 is SGHAT, CDR2 FQNNGV, per germline.

The J gene is TRBJ2-7, the V gene TRBV11-2; D may be TRBD1 or TRBD2 (5 bases each). Trimming left V 0 bases short and J 9 bases short, with 9 bases between. Germline values: CDR1 SGHAT, CDR2 FQNNGV. The CDR3 contains 12 residues. In DNA, the CDR3 is TGTGCCAGCAGCTTAGATGGGACCGTGCAGTACTTC. Its protein product is CASSLDGTVQYF.

The sample holds many counts of this clonotype. This chain links TRBV28 with TRBJ2-7, with TRBD1 as a possible D gene (5 bases). V lost 3 bases and J lost 0, with 15 bases in between. CDR1 is MDHEN, CDR2 SYDVKM, per germline. This CDR3 region has 16 residues. The DNA of the CDR3 is TGTGCCAGCAGTTTTGGGGCAGGCCTAGACTCCTACGAGCAGTACTTC. Translated, it gives CASSFGAGLDSYEQYF.

This clonotype appeared many times. The CDR3 spells CASSQQGALNQPQHF. The CDR3 region has the DNA TGCGCCAGCAGCCAGCAGGGGGCACTTAATCAGCCCCAGCATTTT. The chain recombines TRBV5-1 with TRBJ1-5; 8 bases align to TRBD1. CDR1 is SGHRS, CDR2 YFSETQ, per germline. Losses at the gene ends were 4 bases for V and 4 bases for J; bases not matched to a gene: 7. CDR3 length equals 15 residues.

The table lists this clonotype with many counts. The chain carries TRBV11-2 and TRBJ2-5; 8 bases are shared with TRBD1. Germline V lookup: CDR1 SGHAT, CDR2 FQNNGV. V dropped 3 bases and J dropped 5; count of bases not matched to a gene: 17. The CDR3 is 18 residues long. The CDR3 loop is CASSFSGGRDRLGETQYF. The DNA for the CDR3 is TGTGCCAGCAGCTTTAGTGGGGGCCGGGACAGGCTGGGGGAGACCCAGTACTTC.

Comment on this clonotype: This may stem from a read error, because a much larger clone lies one nucleotide away. The chain joins TRBV18 to TRBJ1-6; D not resolved. There are 13 residues in the CDR3. Germline CDR1 reads KGHSH; CDR2 reads LQKENI. The CDR3 loop reads CASSPSYESHLHF. The CDR3 nucleotides read TGTGCCAGCTCCCCATCGTACGAGTCACACCTCCACTTT.

This clonotype was counted many times. This chain links TRBV28 with TRBJ1-3, with D unresolved. Germline-derived CDR1 and CDR2 are MDHEN and SYDVKM. V lost 6 bases and J lost 0, with 12 bases in between. CDR3 length: 15 residues. The CDR3 DNA sequence: TGTGCCAGCAGCCCCCCGAAGGCCTCTGGAAACACCATATATTTT. Protein: CASSPPKASGNTIYF.

The chain is built from TRBV30 and TRBJ2-5, with D possibly being TRBD2 (6 bases). Looked up from germline, CDR1 is GTSNPN and CDR2 is SVGIG (reference sequence). V was shortened by 0 bases and J by 3 bases, with 14 bases between the two germline ends. The CDR3 totals 15 residues. The DNA of the CDR3 is TGTGCCTGGAGTGTCGGGCTAGCGACGAAAGAGACCCAGTACTTC. Its translation: CAWSVGLATKETQYF.

V and J are TRBV12-3 or TRBV12-4 and TRBJ2-7; tentatively, D is TRBD1 or TRBD2 (5 bases each). The V end was cut by 5 bases, the J end by 3 bases, with 14 bases between. The CDR3 extends over 14 amino acids. The CDR3 sequence is CASSRTGTDYEQYF. CDR3 bases: TGTGCCAGCAGTCGAACCGGGACGGACTACGAGCAGTACTTC.